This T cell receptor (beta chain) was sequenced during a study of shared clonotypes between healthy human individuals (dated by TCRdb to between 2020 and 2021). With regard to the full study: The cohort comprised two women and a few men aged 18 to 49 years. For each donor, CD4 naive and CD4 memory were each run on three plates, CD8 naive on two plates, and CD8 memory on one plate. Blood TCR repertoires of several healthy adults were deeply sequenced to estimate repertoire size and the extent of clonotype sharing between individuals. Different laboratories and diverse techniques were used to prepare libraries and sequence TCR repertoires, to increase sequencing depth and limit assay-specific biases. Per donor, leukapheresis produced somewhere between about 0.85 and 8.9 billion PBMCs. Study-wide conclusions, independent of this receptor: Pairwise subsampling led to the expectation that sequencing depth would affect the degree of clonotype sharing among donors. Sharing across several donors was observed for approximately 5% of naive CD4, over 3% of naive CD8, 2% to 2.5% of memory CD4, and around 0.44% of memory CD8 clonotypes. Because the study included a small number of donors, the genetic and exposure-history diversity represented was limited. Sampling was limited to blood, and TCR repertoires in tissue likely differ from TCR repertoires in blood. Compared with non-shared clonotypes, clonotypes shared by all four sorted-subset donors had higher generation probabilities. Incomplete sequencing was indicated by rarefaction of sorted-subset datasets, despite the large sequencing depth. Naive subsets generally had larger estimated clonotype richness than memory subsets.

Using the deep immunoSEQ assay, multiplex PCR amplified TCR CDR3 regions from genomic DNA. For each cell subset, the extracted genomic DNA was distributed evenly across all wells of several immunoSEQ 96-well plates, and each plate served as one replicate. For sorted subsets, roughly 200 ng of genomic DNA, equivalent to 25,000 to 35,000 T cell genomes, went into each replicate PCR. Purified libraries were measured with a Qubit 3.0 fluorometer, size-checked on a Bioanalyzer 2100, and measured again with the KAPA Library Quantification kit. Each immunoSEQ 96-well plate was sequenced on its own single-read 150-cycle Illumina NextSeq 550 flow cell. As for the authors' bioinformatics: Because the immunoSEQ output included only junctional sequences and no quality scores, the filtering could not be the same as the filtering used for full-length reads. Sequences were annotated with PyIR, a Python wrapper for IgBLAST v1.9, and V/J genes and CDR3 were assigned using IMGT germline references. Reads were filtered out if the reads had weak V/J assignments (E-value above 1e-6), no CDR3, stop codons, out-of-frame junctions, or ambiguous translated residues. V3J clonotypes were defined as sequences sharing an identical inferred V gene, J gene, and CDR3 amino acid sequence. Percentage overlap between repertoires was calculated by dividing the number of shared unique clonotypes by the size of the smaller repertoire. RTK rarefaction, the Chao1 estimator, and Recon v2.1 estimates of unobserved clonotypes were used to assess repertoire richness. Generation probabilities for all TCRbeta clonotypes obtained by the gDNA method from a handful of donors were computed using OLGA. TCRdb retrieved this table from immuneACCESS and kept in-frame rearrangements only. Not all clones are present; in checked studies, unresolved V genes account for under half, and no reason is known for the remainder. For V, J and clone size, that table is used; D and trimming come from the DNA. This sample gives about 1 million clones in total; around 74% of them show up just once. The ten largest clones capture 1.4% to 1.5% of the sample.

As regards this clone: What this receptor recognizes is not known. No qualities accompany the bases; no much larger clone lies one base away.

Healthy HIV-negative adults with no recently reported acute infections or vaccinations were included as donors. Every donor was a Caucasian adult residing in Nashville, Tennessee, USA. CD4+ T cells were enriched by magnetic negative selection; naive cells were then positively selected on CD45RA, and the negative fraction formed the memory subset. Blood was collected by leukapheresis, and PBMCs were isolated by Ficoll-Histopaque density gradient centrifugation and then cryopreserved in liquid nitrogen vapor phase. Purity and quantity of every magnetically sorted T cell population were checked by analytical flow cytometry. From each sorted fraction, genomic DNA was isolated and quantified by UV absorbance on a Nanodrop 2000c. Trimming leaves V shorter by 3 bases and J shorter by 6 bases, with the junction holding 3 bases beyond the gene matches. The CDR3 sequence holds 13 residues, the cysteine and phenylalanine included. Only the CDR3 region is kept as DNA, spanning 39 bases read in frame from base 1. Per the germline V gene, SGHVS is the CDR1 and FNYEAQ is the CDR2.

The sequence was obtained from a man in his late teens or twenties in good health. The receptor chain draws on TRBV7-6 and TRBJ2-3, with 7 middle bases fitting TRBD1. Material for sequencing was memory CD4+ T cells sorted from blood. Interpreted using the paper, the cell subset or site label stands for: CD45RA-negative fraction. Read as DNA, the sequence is TGTGCCAGCAGCTTTACAGGGGTTGATACGCAGTATTTT. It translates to CASSFTGVDTQYF.